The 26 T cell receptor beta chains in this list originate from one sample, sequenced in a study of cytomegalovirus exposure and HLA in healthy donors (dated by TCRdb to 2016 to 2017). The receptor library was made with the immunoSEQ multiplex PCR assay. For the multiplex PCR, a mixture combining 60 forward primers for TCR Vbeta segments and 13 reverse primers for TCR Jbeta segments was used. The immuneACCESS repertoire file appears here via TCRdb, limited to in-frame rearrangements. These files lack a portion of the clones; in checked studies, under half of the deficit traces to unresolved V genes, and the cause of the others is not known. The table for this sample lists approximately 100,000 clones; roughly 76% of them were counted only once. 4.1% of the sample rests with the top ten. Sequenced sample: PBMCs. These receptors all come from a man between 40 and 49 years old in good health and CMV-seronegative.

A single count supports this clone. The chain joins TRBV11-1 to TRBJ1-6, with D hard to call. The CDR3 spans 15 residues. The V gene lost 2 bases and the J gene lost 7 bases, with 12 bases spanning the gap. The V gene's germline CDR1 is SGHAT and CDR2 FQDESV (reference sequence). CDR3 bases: TGTGCCAGCAGCTTATCGGGTAGCGGCAATTCACCCCTCCACTTT. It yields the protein CASSLSGSGNSPLHF. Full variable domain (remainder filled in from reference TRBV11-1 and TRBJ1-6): EAEVAQSPRYKITEKSQAVAFWCDPISGHATLYWYRQILGQGPELLVQFQDESVVDDSQLPKDRFSAERLKGVDSTLKIQPAELGDSAMYLCASSLSGSGNSPLHFGNGTRLTVT.

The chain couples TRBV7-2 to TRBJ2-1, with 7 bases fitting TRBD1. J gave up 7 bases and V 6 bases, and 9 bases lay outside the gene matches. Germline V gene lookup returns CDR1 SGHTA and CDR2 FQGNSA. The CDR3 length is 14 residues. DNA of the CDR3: TGTGCCAGCAGTTCGGGACAGAAGAGAAATGAGCAGTTCTTC. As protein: CASSSGQKRNEQFF.

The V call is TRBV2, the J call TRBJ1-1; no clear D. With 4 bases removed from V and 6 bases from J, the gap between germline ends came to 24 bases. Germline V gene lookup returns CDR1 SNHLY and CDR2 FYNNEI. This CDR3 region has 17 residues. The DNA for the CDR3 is TGTGCCAGCAGTGGGAACCCTCGGGTCGTCAGTCATCCTGAAGCTTTCTTT. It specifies CASSGNPRVVSHPEAFF.

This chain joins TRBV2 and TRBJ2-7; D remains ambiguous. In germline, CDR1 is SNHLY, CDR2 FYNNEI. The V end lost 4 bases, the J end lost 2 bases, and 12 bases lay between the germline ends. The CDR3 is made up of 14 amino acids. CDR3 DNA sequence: TGTGCCAGCAGTGTGAGTAGCAGTGCCTACGAGCAGTACTTC. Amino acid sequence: CASSVSSSAYEQYF. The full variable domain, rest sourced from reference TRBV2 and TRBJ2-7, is EPEVTQTPSHQVTQMGQEVILRCVPISNHLYFYWYRQILGQKVEFLVSFYNNEISEKSEIFDDQFSVERPDGSNFTLKIRSTKLEDSAMYFCASSVSSSAYEQYFGPGTRLTVT.

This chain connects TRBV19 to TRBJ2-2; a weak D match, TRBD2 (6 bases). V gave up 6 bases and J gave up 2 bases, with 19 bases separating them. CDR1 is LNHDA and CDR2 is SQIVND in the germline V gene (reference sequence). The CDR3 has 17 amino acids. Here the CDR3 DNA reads TGTGCCAGTAGCGGAGGGAGCGGTCCTATTAACACCGGGGAGCTGTTTTTT. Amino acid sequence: CASSGGSGPINTGELFF. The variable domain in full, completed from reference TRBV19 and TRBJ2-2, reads DGGITQSPKYLFRKEGQNVTLSCEQNLNHDAMYWYRQDPGQGLRLIYYSQIVNDFQKGDIAEGYSVSREKKESFPLTVTSAQKNPTAFYLCASSGGSGPINTGELFFGEGSRLTVL.

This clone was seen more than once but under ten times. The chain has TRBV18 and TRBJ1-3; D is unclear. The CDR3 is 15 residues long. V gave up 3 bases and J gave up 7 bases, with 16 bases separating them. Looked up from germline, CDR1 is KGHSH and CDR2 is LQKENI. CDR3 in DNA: TGTGCCAGCTCACCCCCGGGTCTCGACGGGAACACCATATATTTT. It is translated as CASSPPGLDGNTIYF.

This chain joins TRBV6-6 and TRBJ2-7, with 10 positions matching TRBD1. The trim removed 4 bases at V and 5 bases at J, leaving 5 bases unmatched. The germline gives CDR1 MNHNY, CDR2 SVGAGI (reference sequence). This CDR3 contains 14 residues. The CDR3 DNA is TGTGCCAGCAGTTCTCTGACAGGGGGCAACGAGCAGTACGTC. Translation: CASSSLTGGNEQYV.

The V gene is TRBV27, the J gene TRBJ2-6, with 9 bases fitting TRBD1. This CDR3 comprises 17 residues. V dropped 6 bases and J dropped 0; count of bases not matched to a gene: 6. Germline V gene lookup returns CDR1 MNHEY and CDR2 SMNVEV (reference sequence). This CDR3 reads CASSHRGPNSGANVLTF. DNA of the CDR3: TGTGCCAGCAGCCACAGGGGGCCGAACTCTGGGGCCAACGTCCTGACTTTC. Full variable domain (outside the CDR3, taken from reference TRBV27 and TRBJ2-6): EAQVTQNPRYLITVTGKKLTVTCSQNMNHEYMSWYRQDPGLGLRQIYYSMNVEVTDKGDVPEGYKVSRKEKRNFPLILESPSPNQTSLYFCASSHRGPNSGANVLTFGAGSRLTVL.

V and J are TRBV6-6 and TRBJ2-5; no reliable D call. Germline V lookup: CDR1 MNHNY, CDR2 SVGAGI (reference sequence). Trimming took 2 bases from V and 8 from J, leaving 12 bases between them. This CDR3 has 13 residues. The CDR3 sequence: CASSYHERTTQYF. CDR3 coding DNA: TGTGCCAGCAGTTACCACGAAAGAACAACCCAGTACTTC.

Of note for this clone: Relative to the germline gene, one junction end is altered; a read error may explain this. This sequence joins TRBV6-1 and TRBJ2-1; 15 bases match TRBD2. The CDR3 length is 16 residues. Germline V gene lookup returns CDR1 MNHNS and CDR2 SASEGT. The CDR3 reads CASREGGTSGGFEQFF. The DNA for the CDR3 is TGTGCCAGCAGGGAAGGGGGGACTAGCGGGGGGTTTGAGCAGTTCTTC.

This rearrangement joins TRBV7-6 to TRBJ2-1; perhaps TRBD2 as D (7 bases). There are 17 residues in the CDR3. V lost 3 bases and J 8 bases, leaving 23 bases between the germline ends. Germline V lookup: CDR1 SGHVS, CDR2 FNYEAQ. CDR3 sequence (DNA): TGTGCCAGCAGCTTTGCCGAGGGAGGGGGTAGGATGTATGAGCAGTTCTTC. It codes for CASSFAEGGGRMYEQFF.

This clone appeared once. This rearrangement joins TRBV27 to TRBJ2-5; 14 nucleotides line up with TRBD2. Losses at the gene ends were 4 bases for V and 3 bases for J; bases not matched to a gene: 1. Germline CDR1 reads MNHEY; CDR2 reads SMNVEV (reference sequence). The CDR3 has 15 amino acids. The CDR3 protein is CASSWGLAGEETQYF. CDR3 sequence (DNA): TGTGCCAGCAGTTGGGGACTAGCGGGGGAAGAGACCCAGTACTTC.

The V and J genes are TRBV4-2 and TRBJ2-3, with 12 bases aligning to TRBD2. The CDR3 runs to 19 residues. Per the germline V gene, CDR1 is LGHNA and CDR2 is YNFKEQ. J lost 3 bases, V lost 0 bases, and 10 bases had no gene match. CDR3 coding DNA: TGTGCCAGCAGCCAAGAAGCTAGCGGGGGGGCCCGGGGGACAGATACGCAGTATTTT. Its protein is CASSQEASGGARGTDTQYF.

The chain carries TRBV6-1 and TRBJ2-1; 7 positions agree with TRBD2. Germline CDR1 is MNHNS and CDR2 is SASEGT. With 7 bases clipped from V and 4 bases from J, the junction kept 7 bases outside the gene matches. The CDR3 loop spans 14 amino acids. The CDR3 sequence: CASTGTSEYNEQFF. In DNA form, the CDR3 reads TGTGCCAGCACTGGCACTAGCGAATACAATGAGCAGTTCTTC.

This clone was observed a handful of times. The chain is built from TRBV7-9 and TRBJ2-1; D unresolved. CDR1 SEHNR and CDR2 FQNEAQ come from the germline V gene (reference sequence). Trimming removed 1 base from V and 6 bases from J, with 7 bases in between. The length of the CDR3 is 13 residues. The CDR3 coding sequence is TGTGCCAGCAGCTTAGTAGGCGGCAATGAGCAGTTCTTC. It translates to CASSLVGGNEQFF.

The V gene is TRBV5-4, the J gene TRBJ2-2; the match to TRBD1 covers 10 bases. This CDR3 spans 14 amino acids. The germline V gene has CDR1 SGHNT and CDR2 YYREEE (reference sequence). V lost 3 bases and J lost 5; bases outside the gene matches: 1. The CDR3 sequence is CASSSGQGTGELFF. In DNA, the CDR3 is TGTGCCAGCAGCTCGGGACAGGGGACCGGGGAGCTGTTTTTT.

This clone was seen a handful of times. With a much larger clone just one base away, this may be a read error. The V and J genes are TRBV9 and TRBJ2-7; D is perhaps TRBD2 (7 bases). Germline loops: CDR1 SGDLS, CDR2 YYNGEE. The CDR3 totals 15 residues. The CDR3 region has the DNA TGTGCCAGCGGCGTAGGGTGGGGGGGCTGGTACGAGCAGTACTTC. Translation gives CASGVGWGGWYEQYF.

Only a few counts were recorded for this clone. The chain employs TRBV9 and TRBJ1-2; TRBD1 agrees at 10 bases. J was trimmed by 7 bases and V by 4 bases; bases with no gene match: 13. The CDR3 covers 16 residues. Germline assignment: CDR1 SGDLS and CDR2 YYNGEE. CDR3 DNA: TGTGCCAGCAGCCCTCCCGGGACAGGGGTCTACGGTGGCTACACCTTC. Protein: CASSPPGTGVYGGYTF.

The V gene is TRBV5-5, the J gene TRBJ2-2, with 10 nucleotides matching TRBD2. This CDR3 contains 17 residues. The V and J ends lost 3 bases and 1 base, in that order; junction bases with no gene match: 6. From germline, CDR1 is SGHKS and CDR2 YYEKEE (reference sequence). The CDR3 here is CASSSLLAGKNTGELFF. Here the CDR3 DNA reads TGTGCCAGCAGCTCGTTACTAGCGGGGAAGAACACCGGGGAGCTGTTTTTT.

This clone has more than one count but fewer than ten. CDR3: CASSLGEPLAQHF. CDR3 sequence (DNA): TGTGCCAGCAGCTTGGGTGAGCCGCTAGCCCAGCATTTT. The chain joins TRBV5-5 to TRBJ1-5; D is uncertain. The CDR3 runs to 13 residues. The germline gives CDR1 SGHKS, CDR2 YYEKEE (reference sequence). Trimming left V 0 bases short and J 11 bases short, with 12 bases between.

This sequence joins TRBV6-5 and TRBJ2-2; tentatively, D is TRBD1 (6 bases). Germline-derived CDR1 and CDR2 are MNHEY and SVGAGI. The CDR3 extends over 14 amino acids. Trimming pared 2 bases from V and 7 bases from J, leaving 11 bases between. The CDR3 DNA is TGTGCCAGCAGTTACACAGGGAATATCGGGGAGCTGTTTTTT. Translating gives CASSYTGNIGELFF.

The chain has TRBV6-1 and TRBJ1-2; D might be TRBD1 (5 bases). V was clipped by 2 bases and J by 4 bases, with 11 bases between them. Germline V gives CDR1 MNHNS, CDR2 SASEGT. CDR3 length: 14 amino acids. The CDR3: CASSELTALYGYTF. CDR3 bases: TGTGCCAGCAGTGAACTGACAGCTCTCTATGGCTACACCTTC.

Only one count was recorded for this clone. For the CDR3, the DNA is TGTGCCAGCAGCTTGGGACAGAGCACAGATACGCAGTATTTT. It specifies CASSLGQSTDTQYF. V and J are TRBV7-3 and TRBJ2-3; 7 nucleotides agree with TRBD1. In germline, CDR1 is SGHTA, CDR2 FQGTGA. The CDR3 consists of 14 residues. Trimming cost V 3 bases and J 0 bases; bases outside gene matches: 0.

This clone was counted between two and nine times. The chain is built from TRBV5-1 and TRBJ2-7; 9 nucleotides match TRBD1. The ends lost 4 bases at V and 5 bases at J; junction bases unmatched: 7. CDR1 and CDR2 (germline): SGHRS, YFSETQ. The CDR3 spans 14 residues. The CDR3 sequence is CASSLGQGPNEQYF. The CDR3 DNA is TGCGCCAGCAGCCTGGGACAGGGTCCCAACGAGCAGTACTTC.

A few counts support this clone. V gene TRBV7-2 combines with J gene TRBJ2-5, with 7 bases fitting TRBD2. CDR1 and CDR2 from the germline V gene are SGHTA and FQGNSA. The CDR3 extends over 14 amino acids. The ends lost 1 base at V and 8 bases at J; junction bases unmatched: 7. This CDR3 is CASSLVAGENTQYF. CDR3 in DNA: TGTGCCAGCAGCTTAGTGGCGGGGGAGAATACCCAGTACTTC.

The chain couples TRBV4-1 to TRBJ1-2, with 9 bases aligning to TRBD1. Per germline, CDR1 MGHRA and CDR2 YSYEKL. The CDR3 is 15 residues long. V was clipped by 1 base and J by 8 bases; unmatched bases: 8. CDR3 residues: CASSQVQDRGGGYTF. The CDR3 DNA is TGCGCCAGCAGCCAAGTCCAGGACAGGGGAGGCGGCTACACCTTC.